This T cell receptor beta chain was documented in a study of shared clonotypes between healthy human individuals. Study findings and constraints: On the whole, naive subsets had larger estimated richness than memory subsets had. Among donors, clonotype sharing was expected to be affected by sequencing depth. Exclusively blood specimens were collected; tissue repertoires likely differ. Among a few donors, roughly 5.5% of naive CD4 clonotypes were found in common.

The CDR3 sequence is 14 residues long. V lost 2 bases to trimming and J lost 2 bases, with 10 bases between them. Germline V gene sequence: CDR1 SGHRS, CDR2 YFSETQ. Assay used: immunoSEQ multiplex PCR; TCRdb lists only in-frame clones, some missing. This table holds under 2,500,000 clones, more than 90% found once. On this clone itself: Its antigen is still unknown. The sample holds other DNA sequences that translate to the same CDR3.

This TCR came from a young man in good health. Sample: naive CD4+ T cells sorted from blood. Subset: CD45RA+ positively selected. V gene TRBV5-1 combines with J gene TRBJ1-1; D perhaps matches TRBD1 (6 bases). The CDR3 is CASSLQGPNTEAFF. CDR3 DNA sequence: TGCGCCAGCAGCTTACAGGGCCCTAACACTGAAGCTTTCTTT.